The clone carrying this TCR beta chain came up a few times. These data belong to a study of response to subunit inactivated influenza vaccine. V lost 5 bases, J lost 3 bases, and 16 bases lay in between. Germline V gives CDR1 MNHEY, CDR2 SVGEGT. The CDR3 is 15 amino acids. MiXCR was run by TCRdb on the RT-PCR reads, yielding one entry per CDR3 protein. The sample contains 490,000 or so distinct CDR3 sequences, under 9% of which appear only once. The sample was PBMCs from blood, taken roughly 24 months after vaccination. This chain uses TRBV6-2 or TRBV6-3 with TRBJ1-2, with unresolved D. This TCR was recovered from a man between 50 and 70 years old who received an inactivated influenza vaccine. The CDR3 protein is CASSIWSASYYGYTF. For the CDR3, the DNA is TGTGCCAGCAGTATATGGTCCGCCAGCTACTATGGCTACACCTTC.